This T cell receptor beta chain was retrieved from a study of Ad26.COV2.S vaccination and SARS-CoV-2 variants. Profiling relied on immunoSEQ multiplex PCR, and the TCRdb table lists in-frame clones only, not all of them. The data hold about 680,000 clones, with approximately 88% observed a single time. The length of the CDR3 is 13 residues. The V and J ends lost 4 bases and 3 bases respectively, with 7 bases between them. Germline lookup yields CDR1 LGHDT and CDR2 YNNKEL (reference sequence). Described treatment: roughly 19 received Ad26.COV2.S at low or high dose, single or two shots; 5 received placebo; per-sample allocation not given. After the first vaccine or placebo injection, samples were drawn on day 63.

Sample: peripheral blood, taken in a trial of Ad26.COV2.S vaccine versus placebo. The J gene is TRBJ2-1, the V gene TRBV3-1 (or the pseudogene TRBV3-2); D not resolved. The TCR was taken from a person aged 18-60 years who received the Ad26.COV2.S COVID-19 vaccine or a placebo. The CDR3 DNA sequence: TGTGCCAGCAGCCTGACCAACTACAATGAGCAGTTCTTC. Translated, it gives CASSLTNYNEQFF.